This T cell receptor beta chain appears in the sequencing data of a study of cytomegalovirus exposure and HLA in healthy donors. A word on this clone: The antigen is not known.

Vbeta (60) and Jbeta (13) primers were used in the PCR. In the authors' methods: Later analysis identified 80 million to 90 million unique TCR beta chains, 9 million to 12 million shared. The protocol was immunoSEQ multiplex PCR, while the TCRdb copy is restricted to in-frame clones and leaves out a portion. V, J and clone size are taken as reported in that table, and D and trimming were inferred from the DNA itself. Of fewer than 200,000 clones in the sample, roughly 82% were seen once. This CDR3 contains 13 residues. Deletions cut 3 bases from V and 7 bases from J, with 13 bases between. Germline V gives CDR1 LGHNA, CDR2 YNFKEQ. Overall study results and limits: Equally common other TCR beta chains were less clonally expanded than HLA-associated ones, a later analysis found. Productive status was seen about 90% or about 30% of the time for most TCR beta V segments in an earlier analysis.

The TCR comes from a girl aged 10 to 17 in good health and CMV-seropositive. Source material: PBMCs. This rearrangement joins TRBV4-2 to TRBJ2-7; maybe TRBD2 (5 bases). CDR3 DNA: TGTGCCAGCAGCCACGGCGCCACGGGGGAGCAGTACTTC. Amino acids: CASSHGATGEQYF.